Below, one T cell receptor beta chain is given with its context. Antigen specificity is unknown. Cultured CD4+ T cell DNA was sequenced using the Oncomine TCR Beta short-read assay. TCRdb reanalysed the PCR reads using MiXCR and keeps one entry per CDR3 protein. The sample has about 23,000 distinct CDR3 sequences; 35% are singletons. This entry comes from a study of vaccination and CD4 T cells after COVID-19. Study at large: Four females and six males made up the convalescents, two of whom were Hispanic.

Time point given: late sampling 161 to 241 days after vaccination in three convalescent patients. Documented treatment: 10-day PBMC culture with coronavirus spike peptide pools or control peptides (ViraFEST assay). The V segment lost 0 bases and the J segment 6 bases; nucleotides outside the gene matches: 4. Germline CDR1 reads SGDLS; CDR2 reads YYNGEE. CDR3 length equals 14 residues. The clonotype was recovered from a human donor who had recovered from COVID-19. The sequences come from CD4+ T cells from blood, cultured in vitro, collected about 7 months after SARS-CoV-2 vaccination. The chain recombines TRBV9 with TRBJ2-3, with 7 bases lining up with TRBD2. The CDR3 DNA is TGTGCCAGCAGCGTAGGGACTAGAACGGATACGCAGTATTTT. This encodes CASSVGTRTDTQYF. Based on the CDR3 plus reference TRBV9 and TRBJ2-3, the full variable domain is DSGVTQTPKHLITATGQRVTLRCSPRSGDLSVYWYQQSLDQGLQFLIQYYNGEERAKGNILERFSAQQFPDLHSELNLSSLELGDSALYFCASSVGTRTDTQYFGPGTRLTVL.